Following are 24 T cell receptor beta chains from one sample sequenced in a study of blood T cell repertoires in COVID-19. Sequencing was performed with immunoSEQ multiplex PCR; in TCRdb, only in-frame clones are kept and a portion is missing. The table includes some 100,000 clones, under 90% detected once. Sample: peripheral blood. These TCRs come from a woman aged 45-59 years with acute or convalescent COVID-19.

The sample holds a few counts of this clone. V gene TRBV6-5 combines with J gene TRBJ1-2; TRBD1 is a possible D gene (5 bases). From germline, CDR1 is MNHEY and CDR2 SVGAGI. V was trimmed by 0 bases and J by 5 bases, leaving 10 bases between them. The length of the CDR3 is 14 residues. The CDR3 DNA is TGTGCCAGCAGTTACTCGAGGACAATGTATGGCTACACCTTC. Translation gives CASSYSRTMYGYTF.

In its sample, this clone was seen a few times. The chain recombines TRBV19 with TRBJ1-2; D is unresolved. Germline V gene data show CDR1 as LNHDA and CDR2 as SQIVND (reference sequence). Trimming left V 6 bases short and J 5 bases short, with 10 bases between. The CDR3 is made up of 12 amino acids. As DNA, the CDR3 is TGTGCCAGTAGGACTACGGCTTATGGCTACACCTTC. The encoded protein is CASRTTAYGYTF.

The chain is built from TRBV19 and TRBJ1-2, with 8 bases matching TRBD1. V lost 6 bases, J lost 5 bases, and 17 bases stayed unmatched. Germline loops: CDR1 LNHDA, CDR2 SQIVND (reference sequence). The CDR3 loop spans 17 amino acids. CDR3 nucleotides: TGTGCCAGTAGCCCAGGGGGCCGGATGAATTCTCCTTATGGCTACACCTTC. Translated, it gives CASSPGGRMNSPYGYTF. Together with reference TRBV19 and TRBJ1-2, the CDR3 gives the full variable domain: DGGITQSPKYLFRKEGQNVTLSCEQNLNHDAMYWYRQDPGQGLRLIYYSQIVNDFQKGDIAEGYSVSREKKESFPLTVTSAQKNPTAFYLCASSPGGRMNSPYGYTFGSGTRLTVV.

The V call is TRBV5-8, the J call TRBJ1-2; 12 positions agree with TRBD1. The CDR3 covers 16 residues. Germline CDR1 and CDR2: SGHTS and YDEGEE. The V segment lost 3 bases and the J segment 7 bases; nucleotides outside the gene matches: 10. In nucleotides, the CDR3 is TGTGCCAGCAGCTCCGGGACAGGGGGCCCCTCTGGTGGCTACACCTTC. It encodes CASSSGTGGPSGGYTF.

The chain joins TRBV4-1 to TRBJ2-3; 7 bases are a match to TRBD2. Germline V gene lookup returns CDR1 MGHRA and CDR2 YSYEKL. This CDR3 is built from 14 residues. Germline trimming cut 3 bases from V and 2 bases from J; bases unmatched to any gene: 2. CDR3: CASSQGLNTDTQYF. CDR3 coding DNA: TGCGCCAGCAGCCAGGGACTAAACACAGATACGCAGTATTTT.

The chain uses TRBV2 and TRBJ2-3; TRBD1 might be the D (7 bases). V lost 5 bases to trimming and J lost 7 bases, with 16 bases between them. The length of the CDR3 is 14 residues. CDR1 is SNHLY, CDR2 FYNNEI, per germline. CDR3 residues: CASSTGDLRYTQYF. The CDR3 bases are TGTGCCAGCAGTACAGGGGACTTGAGATATACGCAGTATTTT.

CDR3: CASRIPGTTLGEQFF. Here the CDR3 DNA reads TGTGCCAGCAGGATACCGGGGACTACCCTTGGTGAGCAGTTCTTC. The chain recombines TRBV5-5 with TRBJ2-1; TRBD2 matches at 7 bases. This CDR3 contains 15 residues. J lost 9 bases, V lost 5 bases, and 14 bases had no gene match. The V gene's germline CDR1 is SGHKS and CDR2 YYEKEE (reference sequence).

The V and J genes are TRBV2 and TRBJ1-5; TRBD1 matches 7 bases. CDR1 is SNHLY, CDR2 FYNNEI, per germline. This CDR3 contains 13 residues. J was trimmed by 3 bases and V by 7 bases; bases with no gene match: 3. The CDR3 sequence: CASTGQNNQPQHF. The CDR3 region has the DNA TGTGCCAGCACGGGACAGAACAATCAGCCCCAGCATTTT.

The rearrangement uses TRBV6-5 and TRBJ2-7; D may be TRBD2 (5 bases). This CDR3 spans 12 amino acids. With 6 bases removed from V and 12 bases from J, the gap between germline ends came to 18 bases. From germline, CDR1 is MNHEY and CDR2 SVGAGI. CDR3 in DNA: TGTGCCAGCAGCCTCAGTGGGAGACTAATGTACTTC. Protein sequence: CASSLSGRLMYF.

The chain links TRBV9 to TRBJ1-4; D not certain. The CDR3 has 15 residues. The germline V gene encodes CDR1 SGDLS and CDR2 YYNGEE. The V end was cut by 4 bases, the J end by 3 bases, with 13 bases between. CDR3 nucleotides: TGTGCCAGCAGCCCCGGTTTACAGCCTAATGAAAAACTGTTTTTT. Translation gives CASSPGLQPNEKLFF.

This clone appeared a few times. The chain carries TRBV5-1 and TRBJ2-1; 7 bases map to TRBD1. Looked up from germline, CDR1 is SGHRS and CDR2 is YFSETQ. V was pared by 0 bases and J by 4 bases, with 1 base of the junction left unmatched. The length of the CDR3 is 14 residues. Here the CDR3 DNA reads TGCGCCAGCAGCTTGGGGGACAGATACAATGAGCAGTTCTTC. This translates into CASSLGDRYNEQFF.

The chain combines TRBV3-1 (or the pseudogene TRBV3-2) with TRBJ1-1, with D perhaps matching TRBD1 (6 bases). Trimming shortened V by 4 bases and J by 1 base, and 10 bases separated the two germline ends. CDR3 length: 14 residues. Germline values: CDR1 LGHDT, CDR2 YNNKEL (reference sequence). CDR3 sequence: CASSRRGGNTEAFF. The CDR3 DNA reads TGTGCCAGCAGCCGCCGAGGGGGGAACACTGAAGCTTTCTTT.

The rearrangement uses TRBV3-1 (or the pseudogene TRBV3-2) and TRBJ2-7; D perhaps matches TRBD1 (5 bases). The CDR3 is made up of 12 amino acids. With 1 base removed from V and 5 bases from J, the gap between germline ends came to 6 bases. Germline lookup yields CDR1 LGHDT and CDR2 YNNKEL (reference sequence). Written as DNA, the CDR3 is TGTGCCAGCAGCCAAGGGGGCCACGAGCAGTACTTC. Residues: CASSQGGHEQYF.

V and J are TRBV20-1 and TRBJ1-1, with D perhaps matching TRBD1 (5 bases). The germline gives CDR1 DFQATT, CDR2 SNEGSKA (reference sequence). This CDR3 has 11 residues. V was trimmed by 4 bases and J by 8 bases, leaving 11 bases between them. The CDR3 DNA sequence: TGCAGTGCTACAAGGGGCTCCGAAGCTTTCTTT. Translation gives CSATRGSEAFF.

The rearrangement uses TRBV6-5 and TRBJ1-6; D unclear. Trimming cost V 5 bases and J 6 bases, with 14 bases left between them. The CDR3 consists of 15 residues. Germline CDR1 is MNHEY and CDR2 is SVGAGI. The CDR3 is CASSPGPELNSPLHF. CDR3 sequence (DNA): TGTGCCAGCAGTCCAGGTCCAGAACTTAATTCACCCCTCCACTTT.

The chain joins TRBV2 to TRBJ2-1; 11 bases fit TRBD2. From germline, CDR1 is SNHLY and CDR2 FYNNEI. The CDR3 is made up of 14 amino acids. V gave up 6 bases and J gave up 10 bases; unmatched junction bases: 8. The CDR3 DNA sequence: TGTGCCAGCAGCGGGACTAGCGGCCTACGGGAGCAGTTCTTC. Its translation is CASSGTSGLREQFF.

The table lists this clone with a count of one. The V call is TRBV6-5, the J call TRBJ1-2; possibly TRBD1 for D (5 bases). This CDR3 has 13 amino acids. V was cut by 6 bases and J by 4 bases, with 12 bases left in between. Germline loops: CDR1 MNHEY, CDR2 SVGAGI. The chain's CDR3 is CASRYDRFYGYTF. The CDR3 DNA reads TGTGCCAGCAGATATGACAGATTCTATGGCTACACCTTC.

CDR3 coding DNA: TGTGCCAGCAATAAGAACATGAACACTGAAGCTTTCTTT. Its protein is CASNKNMNTEAFF. This chain connects TRBV2 to TRBJ1-1, with no clear D. V shed 7 bases and J shed 0 bases, with 9 bases lying between them. This CDR3 is built from 13 residues. Germline CDR1 reads SNHLY; CDR2 reads FYNNEI.

Remarks on this clone: The sample carries other DNA sequences with the same CDR3. V is TRBV27 and J is TRBJ2-7, with D unresolved. V was cut by 3 bases and J by 4 bases, with 7 bases left in between. Germline V gene lookup returns CDR1 MNHEY and CDR2 SMNVEV (reference sequence). The CDR3 runs to 12 residues. The chain's CDR3 is CASSFSGYEQYF. Here the CDR3 DNA reads TGTGCCAGCAGTTTCTCAGGTTACGAGCAGTACTTC.

CDR3 in DNA: TGTGCCAGCAGTTCATCCTGGACAGGGGGCGGGGAGACCCAGTACTTC. This sequence encodes CASSSSWTGGGETQYF. The gene calls are TRBV6-5 and TRBJ2-5; 11 positions agree with TRBD1. The V and J ends lost 4 bases and 5 bases, in that order; junction bases with no gene match: 9. This CDR3 contains 16 residues. In germline, CDR1 is MNHEY, CDR2 SVGAGI.

As regards this clone: At one of its ends the junction is not consistent with the germline gene, which may arise from a read error. This chain connects TRBV3-1 (or the pseudogene TRBV3-2) to TRBJ1-2; D not certain. Per germline, CDR1 LGHDT and CDR2 YNNKEL (reference sequence). CDR3 size: 12 residues. The CDR3 sequence is CASSQERVRTAF. In nucleotides, the CDR3 is TGTGCCAGCAGCCAAGAGAGGGTTCGGACCGCCTTC.

The chain joins TRBV15 to TRBJ1-6; D possibly corresponds to TRBD1 (6 bases). Deletions cut 0 bases from V and 5 bases from J, with 11 bases between. The CDR3 has 16 amino acids. Germline-derived CDR1 and CDR2 are LNHNV and YYDKDF (reference sequence). The CDR3, as DNA: TGTGCCACCAGCAGAGACCGGGACACAAATAATTCACCCCTCCACTTT. It is translated as CATSRDRDTNNSPLHF.

V gene TRBV3-1 (or the pseudogene TRBV3-2) combines with J gene TRBJ2-2; 10 bases line up with TRBD2. There are 17 residues in the CDR3. Germline V gene data show CDR1 as LGHDT and CDR2 as YNNKEL (reference sequence). The V gene end was trimmed by 10 bases and the J gene end by 3 bases; junction bases not matched to a gene: 14. CDR3 nucleotide sequence: TGTGCCACCGAGCATACTCAGCGGGGGGGCGACACCGGGGAGCTGTTTTTT. Its translation is CATEHTQRGGDTGELFF.

This chain links TRBV5-1 with TRBJ1-6; D is undetermined. The CDR3 is 12 residues long. Looked up from germline, CDR1 is SGHRS and CDR2 is YFSETQ. Trimming left V 4 bases short and J 13 bases short, with 12 bases between. Written as DNA, the CDR3 is TGCGCCAGCAGCCCCACGGGTGAGCCCCTCCACTTT. This codes for CASSPTGEPLHF.